The following is a T cell receptor beta chain sequence with its context. This CDR3 has 12 amino acids. V lost 6 bases and J lost 4, with 9 bases in between. Looked up from germline, CDR1 is SNHLY and CDR2 is FYNNEI. The data were taken from a study of control samples from healthy donors and cancer patients. TCRdb's copy holds only in-frame clones and misses some; the assay was immunoSEQ multiplex PCR. Found here are some 70,000 clones, around 84% of them singletons; the top ten hold around 2.8%. The V gene is TRBV2, the J gene TRBJ2-5, with D perhaps matching TRBD1 (5 bases). Sequencing was performed on PBMCs. The receptor comes from a woman in her 50s with lung cancer. For the CDR3, the DNA is TGTGCCAGCAGGGGGCGTACAGAGACCCAGTACTTC. It codes for CASRGRTETQYF.